This T cell receptor (beta chain) was identified during a study of shared T cell receptors in the human thymus. Assay: immunoSEQ multiplex PCR; the TCRdb copy retains only in-frame clones and omits some. The sample contains 550,000 to 800,000 clones, 70% to 90% of which appear only once. CDR3 length: 13 residues. V shed 3 bases and J shed 4 bases, with 9 bases lying between them. CDR1 is SGHAT, CDR2 FQDESV, per germline (reference sequence). This sample also belongs to another study, concerning human thymus T cells. That source notes: Samples came from healthy Finnish infants during open corrective cardiac surgery.

This receptor was identified in a girl under three years old with a congenital heart defect. The sequenced sample consisted of thymocytes. The chain uses TRBV11-1 and TRBJ2-5; the D is unclear. CDR3 sequence reads: CASSFSHRETQYF. The CDR3, as DNA: TGTGCCAGCAGCTTTAGTCATAGAGAGACCCAGTACTTC. Variable domain in full (rest from reference TRBV11-1 and TRBJ2-5): EAEVAQSPRYKITEKSQAVAFWCDPISGHATLYWYRQILGQGPELLVQFQDESVVDDSQLPKDRFSAERLKGVDSTLKIQPAELGDSAMYLCASSFSHRETQYFGPGTRLLVL.